Shown below are 6 T cell receptor beta chains from a single sample sequenced in a study of blood T cell repertoires in COVID-19. Using immunoSEQ multiplex PCR, the repertoire was profiled, and TCRdb retains in-frame clones only, with some absent. Here the sample spans 270,000 or so clones, under 90% being singletons. Source material: peripheral blood. These receptors were collected from a woman younger than 35 with acute or convalescent COVID-19.

This clone was seen a few times. This chain connects TRBV12-3 or TRBV12-4 to TRBJ2-1, with D tentatively TRBD2 (6 bases). V lost 5 bases to trimming and J lost 4 bases, with 9 bases between them. The CDR3 extends over 13 amino acids. DNA for the CDR3: TGTGCCAGCAGTCTGGGGACTTACAATGAGCAGTTCTTC. Translating gives CASSLGTYNEQFF.

In its sample, this clone was seen a few times. This chain connects TRBV18 to TRBJ1-4, with TRBD1 identical over 9 bases. This CDR3 is 14 amino acids long. V lost 4 bases to trimming and J lost 5 bases; unmatched junction nucleotides: 2. Germline V lookup: CDR1 KGHSH, CDR2 LQKENI. CDR3 bases: TGTGCCAGCTCACTCGGACAGGGGAATGAAAAACTGTTTTTT. As protein: CASSLGQGNEKLFF.

This chain uses TRBV7-9 with TRBJ2-7; TRBD2 matches 7 bases. From germline, CDR1 is SEHNR and CDR2 FQNEAQ (reference sequence). V was pared by 3 bases and J by 1 base, with 6 bases of the junction left unmatched. The CDR3 is made up of 15 amino acids. The CDR3 spells CASSFGASGSYEQYF. The CDR3 DNA sequence: TGTGCCAGCAGCTTTGGGGCTAGCGGATCCTACGAGCAGTACTTC. The whole variable domain, filled in from reference TRBV7-9 and TRBJ2-7, reads DTGVSQNPRHKITKRGQNVTFRCDPISEHNRLYWYRQTLGQGPEFLTYFQNEAQLEKSRLLSDRFSAERPKGSFSTLEIQRTEQGDSAMYLCASSFGASGSYEQYFGPGTRLTVT.

V usage is TRBV19 and J usage is TRBJ2-2; 8 bases fit TRBD2. V lost 3 bases and J lost 4; bases outside the gene matches: 10. CDR1 and CDR2 (germline): LNHDA, SQIVND (reference sequence). This CDR3 is 17 amino acids long. The CDR3 sequence is CASSMGLREATTGELFF. The DNA for the CDR3 is TGTGCCAGTAGTATGGGACTGCGGGAGGCGACCACCGGGGAGCTGTTTTTT.

The chain combines TRBV6-1 with TRBJ2-5, with 8 bases that match TRBD2. This CDR3 contains 14 residues. Germline V gives CDR1 MNHNS, CDR2 SASEGT. V was clipped by 3 bases and J by 5 bases; unmatched bases: 5. The CDR3 DNA sequence: TGTGCCAGCAGTGATGGAGGACTAGCTGAGACCCAGTACTTC. It yields the protein CASSDGGLAETQYF.

This clone was observed at least ten times. This sequence joins TRBV7-3 and TRBJ1-1; TRBD1 matches at 7 bases. CDR1 and CDR2 (germline): SGHTA, FQGTGA. V lost 0 bases and J lost 2; bases outside the gene matches: 6. The CDR3 totals 16 residues. The CDR3 bases are TGTGCCAGCAGCTTAACAGCCGGGACAGCTAACACTGAAGCTTTCTTT. As protein: CASSLTAGTANTEAFF.